The 19 T cell receptor beta chains reported below all come from one sample, sequenced in a study of blood T cell repertoires in COVID-19 (dated by TCRdb to 2020 to 2021). Library preparation used the immunoSEQ multiplex PCR assay. Held by TCRdb, this immuneACCESS table contains in-frame sequences only and omits some clones. Under half of the omission traces to an unresolved V gene where checked; the cause of the rest is unknown. Across this sample there are about 310,000 clones, with roughly 89% seen only once. The top ten clones comprise around 0.98% of the sample. The sequenced sample was peripheral blood. These receptors were obtained from a woman aged 40 to 50 with COVID-19, enrolled during active disease.

The rearrangement uses TRBV30 and TRBJ1-2, with TRBD1 matching 7 bases. Germline V gene lookup returns CDR1 GTSNPN and CDR2 SVGIG (reference sequence). The CDR3 extends over 14 amino acids. J gave up 1 base and V 4 bases, and 6 bases lay outside the gene matches. The CDR3 protein is CAWTPRGYNYGYTF. The DNA of the CDR3 is TGTGCCTGGACCCCCAGGGGGTATAACTATGGCTACACCTTC.

The V and J genes are TRBV27 and TRBJ2-1, with 8 bases that match TRBD2. V gave up 1 base and J gave up 9 bases; unmatched junction bases: 8. The CDR3 spans 15 residues. Germline V gene data show CDR1 as MNHEY and CDR2 as SMNVEV (reference sequence). CDR3 amino acids: CASSLFVGGAREQFF. CDR3 DNA sequence: TGTGCCAGCAGTTTATTTGTCGGGGGGGCTCGTGAGCAGTTCTTC.

A few counts support this clone. V gene TRBV27 combines with J gene TRBJ1-6; D call uncertain. The CDR3 covers 14 residues. Germline values: CDR1 MNHEY, CDR2 SMNVEV (reference sequence). V shed 7 bases and J shed 7 bases, with 14 bases lying between them. The CDR3 coding sequence is TGTGCCAGCACAGGAGGACTCTGGAATTCACCCCTCCACTTT. It is translated as CASTGGLWNSPLHF.

This CDR3 reads CASSLARGGTGELFF. In DNA form, the CDR3 reads TGTGCCAGCAGCTTGGCAAGAGGGGGCACCGGGGAGCTGTTTTTT. J is TRBJ2-2 and V is TRBV11-3; possible D gene TRBD1, 6 bases. This CDR3 contains 15 residues. The V end was cut by 3 bases, the J end by 4 bases, with 12 bases between. From germline, CDR1 is SGHNT and CDR2 YENEEA. Together with reference TRBV11-3 and TRBJ2-2, the CDR3 gives the full variable domain: EAGVVQSPRYKIIEKKQPVAFWCNPISGHNTLYWYLQNLGQGPELLIRYENEEAVDDSQLPKDRFSAERLKGVDSTLKIQPAELGDSAVYLCASSLARGGTGELFFGEGSRLTVL.

The rearrangement joins TRBV3-1 (or the pseudogene TRBV3-2) to TRBJ1-5, with a tentative D call TRBD1 (5 bases). The V and J ends lost 4 bases and 2 bases respectively, with 9 bases between them. The CDR3 contains 14 residues. CDR1 and CDR2 (germline): LGHDT, YNNKEL (reference sequence). The CDR3 DNA follows: TGTGCCAGCAGCCGTCAGGGCGGCAATCAGCCCCAGCATTTT. It translates to CASSRQGGNQPQHF.

Regarding this clone: Other DNA sequences in the same sample also yield this CDR3. The chain recombines TRBV14 with TRBJ1-2; the D is unclear. The CDR3 extends over 13 amino acids. CDR1 is SGHDN, CDR2 FVKESK, per germline. Trimming left V 1 base short and J 2 bases short, with 5 bases between. The DNA of the CDR3 is TGTGCCAGCAGCCAAGGGGCGAACTATGGCTACACCTTC. It encodes CASSQGANYGYTF. Combining the CDR3 with reference TRBV14 and TRBJ1-2 gives the whole variable domain EAGVTQFPSHSVIEKGQTVTLRCDPISGHDNLYWYRRVMGKEIKFLLHFVKESKQDESGMPNNRFLAERTGGTYSTLKVQPAELEDSGVYFCASSQGANYGYTFGSGTRLTVV.

This chain links TRBV5-4 with TRBJ1-4, with D perhaps TRBD1 (6 bases). The germline V gene encodes CDR1 SGHNT and CDR2 YYREEE (reference sequence). The CDR3 covers 14 residues. The ends were cut back, 5 bases at V and 4 bases at J, with 12 bases in the middle. In DNA, the CDR3 is TGTGCCAGCAGTCAGGACAGCTATAATGAAAAACTGTTTTTT. The encoded protein is CASSQDSYNEKLFF.

The chain recombines TRBV27 with TRBJ2-7, with TRBD2 matching over 9 bases. This CDR3 has 18 amino acids. Trimming cost V 4 bases and J 2 bases; bases outside gene matches: 15. CDR1 and CDR2 from the germline V gene are MNHEY and SMNVEV (reference sequence). The DNA of the CDR3 is TGTGCCAGCAGTTGGGGTCCCCAGACTAGCGGATACCCCTACGAGCAGTACTTC. It translates to CASSWGPQTSGYPYEQYF.

CDR3 amino acids: CASTKDFNEQFF. The CDR3, as DNA: TGTGCCAGCACCAAGGACTTCAATGAGCAGTTCTTC. This chain joins TRBV12-3 or TRBV12-4 and TRBJ2-1; the D gene is possibly TRBD2 (5 bases). This CDR3 has 12 residues. V was shortened by 7 bases and J by 6 bases, with 10 bases between the two germline ends.

V usage is TRBV3-1 (or the pseudogene TRBV3-2) and J usage is TRBJ2-6, with 8 bases aligning to TRBD1. The CDR3 contains 18 residues. The V gene's germline CDR1 is LGHDT and CDR2 YNNKEL (reference sequence). The J segment lost 3 bases and the V segment lost 5 bases, leaving 12 bases of the junction unmatched. The CDR3 sequence: CASSSIYQGAGGANVLTF. DNA of the CDR3: TGTGCCAGCAGCTCCATATACCAGGGGGCCGGTGGGGCCAACGTCCTGACTTTC.

The chain employs TRBV4-3 and TRBJ2-7, with 10 bases aligning to TRBD1. Germline V gives CDR1 LGHNA, CDR2 YSLEER. The CDR3 consists of 14 residues. The V and J ends lost 3 bases and 5 bases, in that order; junction bases with no gene match: 4. CDR3 region: CASSHVGQGDEQYF. CDR3 sequence (DNA): TGCGCCAGCAGCCACGTCGGACAGGGGGACGAGCAGTACTTC.

This sequence joins TRBV27 and TRBJ1-4; D may be TRBD1 (6 bases). The CDR3 sequence is 14 residues long. CDR1 and CDR2 from the germline V gene are MNHEY and SMNVEV (reference sequence). V shed 7 bases and J shed 8 bases, with 17 bases lying between them. CDR3 loop: CASKVTQGKEKLFF. The CDR3 DNA is TGTGCCAGCAAGGTCACACAGGGAAAGGAAAAACTGTTTTTT.

The chain is built from TRBV7-8 and TRBJ1-2; unclear D gene. Between the trimmed V and J ends, which lost 5 bases and 2 bases, there was a span of 9 bases. Germline CDR1 is SGHVS and CDR2 is FQNEAQ. The CDR3 extends over 13 amino acids. The CDR3 region has the DNA TGTGCCAGCAGCCGCGATCGGAACTATGGCTACACCTTC. Its translation is CASSRDRNYGYTF.

The chain links TRBV5-4 to TRBJ2-7, with D unclear. The CDR3 totals 14 residues. Germline assignment: CDR1 SGHNT and CDR2 YYREEE (reference sequence). The V end lost 4 bases, the J end lost 0 bases, and 11 bases lay between the germline ends. The CDR3 sequence: CASSRDMASYEQYF. The CDR3 bases are TGTGCCAGCAGCCGCGACATGGCCTCCTACGAGCAGTACTTC.

The rearrangement uses TRBV4-3 and TRBJ2-5; 11 bases align to TRBD2. The CDR3 is 19 amino acids. V lost 0 bases, J lost 5 bases, and 14 bases stayed unmatched. CDR1 and CDR2 (germline): LGHNA, YSLEER. The CDR3 reads CASSQDAKTSGSWGETQYF. CDR3 coding DNA: TGCGCCAGCAGCCAAGACGCGAAAACTAGCGGGAGTTGGGGGGAGACCCAGTACTTC.

The gene calls are TRBV19 and TRBJ2-3, with 11 positions matching TRBD2. Germline values: CDR1 LNHDA, CDR2 SQIVND (reference sequence). The V and J ends lost 4 bases and 7 bases, in that order; junction bases with no gene match: 4. The CDR3 is 14 amino acids. CDR3 region: CASSSGTSGYTQYF. DNA for the CDR3: TGTGCCAGTAGTAGCGGGACTAGCGGTTATACGCAGTATTTT.

The chain joins TRBV27 to TRBJ1-2, with 10 bases lining up with TRBD1. Germline CDR1 MNHEY, CDR2 SMNVEV (reference sequence). V lost 6 bases, J lost 4 bases, and 8 bases stayed unmatched. The CDR3 length is 15 residues. The CDR3 DNA is TGTGCCAGCAGGGCAACCGGGACAGGGGTCTATGGCTACACCTTC. Translation gives CASRATGTGVYGYTF.

The chain joins TRBV6-5 to TRBJ1-2; D may be TRBD1 (6 bases). This CDR3 is 13 amino acids long. Between the trimmed V and J ends, which lost 7 bases and 4 bases, there was a span of 13 bases. Germline lookup yields CDR1 MNHEY and CDR2 SVGAGI. CDR3 amino acids: CASTATGPYGYTF. For the CDR3, the DNA is TGTGCCAGCACCGCCACAGGGCCCTATGGCTACACCTTC.

This clone was seen a single time. This rearrangement joins TRBV7-3 to TRBJ2-3; maybe TRBD2 (6 bases). Trimming cost V 5 bases and J 4 bases, with 16 bases left between them. The CDR3 consists of 15 residues. The germline gives CDR1 SGHTA, CDR2 FQGTGA. The CDR3 is CASSVTGGLSDTQYF. The CDR3, as DNA: TGTGCCAGCAGCGTTACAGGAGGGCTCTCAGATACGCAGTATTTT. Looking up the rest from reference TRBV7-3 and TRBJ2-3 gives the full variable domain: GAGVSQTPSNKVTEKGKYVELRCDPISGHTALYWYRQSLGQGPEFLIYFQGTGAADDSGLPNDRFFAVRPEGSVSTLKIQRTERGDSAVYLCASSVTGGLSDTQYFGPGTRLTVL.